Presented here are 7 T cell receptor beta chains from one specimen sequenced in a study of blood T cell repertoires in COVID-19. Data came from immunoSEQ multiplex PCR; TCRdb stores just in-frame clones and leaves some out. The table lists 380,000 or so clones, roughly 90% of them singletons. The sequenced sample consisted of peripheral blood. The receptors come from a man aged 40-50 years with acute or convalescent COVID-19.

The rearrangement joins TRBV27 to TRBJ2-2, with 8 bases that match TRBD1. The CDR3 runs 13 residues. Losses at the gene ends were 6 bases for V and 6 bases for J; bases not matched to a gene: 3. In germline, CDR1 is MNHEY, CDR2 SMNVEV (reference sequence). The CDR3 reads CASSMDRAGELFF. CDR3 DNA sequence: TGTGCCAGCAGCATGGACAGGGCCGGGGAGCTGTTTTTT.

This clone showed up just a few times. The rearrangement joins TRBV10-3 to TRBJ2-1; TRBD1 aligns across 10 bases. The CDR3 covers 15 residues. With V trimmed by 6 bases and J by 2 bases, 4 bases remained unmatched. The germline gives CDR1 ENHRY, CDR2 SYGVKD. CDR3: CAIRAGTGAYNEQFF. CDR3 in DNA: TGTGCCATCAGGGCCGGGACAGGGGCCTACAATGAGCAGTTCTTC.

The CDR3 is CASSLVGGLATQYF. For the CDR3, the DNA is TGTGCCAGCAGCTTAGTGGGGGGGTTGGCTACGCAGTATTTT. The chain combines TRBV11-2 with TRBJ2-3; 7 bases fit TRBD2. The CDR3 totals 14 residues. CDR1 is SGHAT and CDR2 is FQNNGV in the germline V gene. Germline trimming cut 1 base from V and 8 bases from J; bases unmatched to any gene: 6.

The V call is TRBV3-1 (or the pseudogene TRBV3-2), the J call TRBJ2-2; TRBD2 is a possible D gene (6 bases). V lost 2 bases and J lost 0, with 10 bases in between. Germline V gene lookup returns CDR1 LGHDT and CDR2 YNNKEL (reference sequence). This CDR3 is 16 amino acids long. CDR3 sequence: CASSQMAGTNTGELFF. DNA for the CDR3: TGTGCCAGCAGCCAAATGGCGGGAACGAACACCGGGGAGCTGTTTTTT.

This chain connects TRBV27 to TRBJ2-1; D call uncertain. The germline gives CDR1 MNHEY, CDR2 SMNVEV (reference sequence). Trimming took 3 bases from V and 7 from J, leaving 10 bases between them. The CDR3 sequence is 13 residues long. CDR3 residues: CASSFRRRNEQFF. The CDR3 nucleotides are TGTGCCAGCAGTTTCCGGAGAAGGAATGAGCAGTTCTTC.

The sample holds one count of this clone. The gene calls are TRBV12-3 or TRBV12-4 and TRBJ1-1, with a possible D match to TRBD1 (5 bases). This CDR3 contains 13 residues. Trimming took 7 bases from V and 2 from J, leaving 11 bases between them. CDR3 coding DNA: TGTGCCAGCACCCATGACAGTAACACTGAAGCTTTCTTT. Protein product: CASTHDSNTEAFF.

The rearrangement links TRBV6-2 or TRBV6-3 to TRBJ2-5, with 8 bases aligning to TRBD1. The CDR3 spans 14 residues. Germline loops: CDR1 MNHEY, CDR2 SVGEGT. Losses at the gene ends were 5 bases for V and 4 bases for J; bases not matched to a gene: 6. The CDR3 DNA is TGTGCCAGCAGTAGCCGGGACAGGATAGAGACCCAGTACTTC. The encoded protein is CASSSRDRIETQYF.